Below, 10 T cell receptor beta chains from the same sample are listed, as sequenced in a study of CD8 T cells in ankylosing spondylitis (dated by TCRdb to 2016 to 2017). Library method: 5' RACE. Sequencing was performed on an Illumina HiSeq 2500. Through fastp at Q25 and MiXCR, TCRdb rebuilt clones from the public reads, retaining in-frame beta chains. Duplicate CDR3 protein sequences are folded into a single record with the most common DNA and genes. The sample has about 64,000 distinct CDR3 sequences on record, 6.2% of them singletons. The top ten clones comprise approximately 5% of the sample. Sequencing input: synovial fluid, either unsorted or a sorted T cell fraction (not recorded which). The receptors here all came from a male donor with ankylosing spondylitis.

This clonotype was seen a handful of times. The rearrangement joins TRBV5-1 to TRBJ1-3; 9 nucleotides match TRBD1. Germline V gene data show CDR1 as SGHRS and CDR2 as YFSETQ. V shed 5 bases and J 4 bases; nucleotides not matched to a gene: 4. The CDR3 is made up of 14 amino acids. The chain's CDR3 is CASRTQGAGNTIYF. The CDR3 DNA is TGCGCCAGCAGGACACAGGGGGCGGGAAACACCATATATTTT.

This clonotype was recorded many times. The genes are TRBV28 and TRBJ2-6; D remains unclear. Germline CDR1 MDHEN, CDR2 SYDVKM. The V end lost 4 bases, the J end lost 0 bases, and 7 bases lay between the germline ends. This CDR3 is built from 15 residues. CDR3 in amino acids: CASSSPSSGANVLTF. CDR3 in DNA: TGTGCCAGCAGTTCACCGAGCTCTGGGGCCAACGTCCTGACTTTC.

This clonotype was observed at least ten times. The rearrangement uses TRBV29-1 and TRBJ2-1; 12 positions agree with TRBD2. CDR3 size: 15 residues. Germline-derived CDR1 and CDR2 are SQVTM and ANQGSEA. The trim removed 5 bases at V and 5 bases at J, leaving 7 bases unmatched. Here the CDR3 reads CSVNGLAGRHNEQFF. CDR3 in DNA: TGCAGCGTTAACGGACTAGCGGGGAGACACAATGAGCAGTTCTTC.

This clonotype was detected many times. The rearrangement uses TRBV20-1 and TRBJ2-2; 8 bases map to TRBD2. The CDR3 sequence is 16 residues long. Trimming at V came to 5 bases and at J to 5 bases, leaving 13 bases not matched to a gene. Germline V lookup: CDR1 DFQATT, CDR2 SNEGSKA (reference sequence). The CDR3 coding sequence is TGCAGTGCTTTTCGGGGTAGCGGGATGGGTACCGGGGAGCTGTTTTTT. Amino acids: CSAFRGSGMGTGELFF.

This clonotype has at least ten counts. The genes are TRBV7-3 and TRBJ2-2, with TRBD1 identical over 7 bases. V was clipped by 7 bases and J by 7 bases; unmatched bases: 12. This CDR3 has 15 amino acids. Germline V lookup: CDR1 SGHTA, CDR2 FQGTGA. The CDR3 coding sequence is TGTGCCAGCAAACGGGACAGTCGTGAGGGCGGGGAGCTGTTTTTT. Its translation is CASKRDSREGGELFF.

J is TRBJ2-1 and V is TRBV3-1, with 7 bases lining up with TRBD2. The J segment lost 0 bases and the V segment lost 1 base, leaving 9 bases of the junction unmatched. CDR1 is LGHDT and CDR2 is YNNKEL in the germline V gene (reference sequence). The CDR3 is made up of 18 amino acids. Here the CDR3 DNA reads TGTGCCAGCAGCCAAGTCCTTGGGGAGGGGAACTCCTACAATGAGCAGTTCTTC. Its protein product is CASSQVLGEGNSYNEQFF.

This clonotype came up many times. J is TRBJ2-7 and V is TRBV5-1, with 8 bases matching TRBD1. CDR1 SGHRS and CDR2 YFSETQ come from the germline V gene. The junction had 12 bases not matched to a gene; V was cut back by 4 bases and J by 0 bases. The CDR3 has 17 amino acids. DNA of the CDR3: TGCGCCAGCAGCCCGGGGTCCGGGACAGGAAACTCCTACGAGCAGTACTTC. Amino acids: CASSPGSGTGNSYEQYF. The entire variable domain, with the rest obtained from reference TRBV5-1 and TRBJ2-7, is as follows: KAGVTQTPRYLIKTRGQQVTLSCSPISGHRSVSWYQQTPGQGLQFLFEYFSETQRNKGNFPGRFSGRQFSNSRSEMNVSTLELGDSALYLCASSPGSGTGNSYEQYFGPGTRLTVT.

This chain uses TRBV12-3 or TRBV12-4 with TRBJ1-5; no reliable D call. This CDR3 has 12 residues. Deletions cut 8 bases from V and 7 bases from J, with 12 bases between. The CDR3: CASLEIEQPQHF. DNA of the CDR3: TGTGCCAGCTTAGAAATCGAGCAGCCCCAGCATTTT.

This clonotype was seen many times. CDR3 protein: CASSLSLSGLYNEQFF. The CDR3 DNA reads TGTGCCAGCAGTTTAAGTCTCAGCGGACTCTACAATGAGCAGTTCTTC. V gene TRBV27 combines with J gene TRBJ2-1, with a possible D match to TRBD2 (5 bases). This CDR3 contains 16 residues. The germline gives CDR1 MNHEY, CDR2 SMNVEV (reference sequence). V lost 2 bases and J lost 3, with 14 bases in between.

This clonotype was observed a few times. The rearrangement joins TRBV19 to TRBJ2-4; 7 bases agree with TRBD2. V trimming: 1 base; J trimming: 5 bases; junction bases outside the gene matches: 2. There are 14 residues in the CDR3. CDR1 is LNHDA, CDR2 SQIVND, per germline (reference sequence). The CDR3 sequence is CASSIGLAENIQYF. The CDR3 nucleotides read TGTGCCAGTAGTATAGGTCTAGCGGAAAACATTCAGTACTTC.